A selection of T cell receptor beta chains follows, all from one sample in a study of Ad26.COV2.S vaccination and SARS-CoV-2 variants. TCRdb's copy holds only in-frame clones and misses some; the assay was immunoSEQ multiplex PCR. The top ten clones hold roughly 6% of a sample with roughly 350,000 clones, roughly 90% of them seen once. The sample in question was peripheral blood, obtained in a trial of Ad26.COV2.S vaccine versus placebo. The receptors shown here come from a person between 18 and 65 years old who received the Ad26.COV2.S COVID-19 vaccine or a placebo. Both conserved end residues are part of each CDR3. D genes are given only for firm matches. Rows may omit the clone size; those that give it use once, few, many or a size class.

TGTGCCAGCTCACCTTCAGCCGGGACAGGGGGCTGGGAGCAGTTCTTC CASSPSAGTGGWEQFF TRBJ2-1 TRBV18 - TRBD1
TGTGCCAGCTCAGCAAACCGGGACAGCGACTACGAGCAGTACTTC CASSANRDSDYEQYF TRBJ2-7 TRBV18 - TRBD1
TGCAGCGTTGTTAGAAGCCAAGAGACCCAGTACTTC CSVVRSQETQYF TRBJ2-5 TRBV29-1 - -
TGTGCCAGCAGCGTGGACGGGTTAGCTAACTATGGCTACACCTTC CASSVDGLANYGYTF TRBJ1-2 TRBV9 once -
TGTGCCAGTAGTACACAGGGAGAGGACTATGGCTACACCTTC CASSTQGEDYGYTF TRBJ1-2 TRBV19 - -
TGTGCCAGTAGTACCCGACCCTTGGACACCATATATTTT CASSTRPLDTIYF TRBJ1-3 TRBV19 - -
TGTGCTAGTGGTTTGGTTCCCTACAGTTACGAGCAGTACTTC CASGLVPYSYEQYF TRBJ2-7 TRBV12-5 - -
TGTGCCAGCAGGTCGCACAGGGGACATGGCTACACCTTC CASRSHRGHGYTF TRBJ1-2 TRBV12-3/TRBV12-4 few TRBD1
TGTGCCAGCGCAATACGAATGGACGGACCCTCTGGAAACACCATATATTTT CASAIRMDGPSGNTIYF TRBJ1-3 TRBV18 - -
TGTGCCAGCTCACCATCGGACGGATCTGTAGAGCAGTACTTC CASSPSDGSVEQYF TRBJ2-7 TRBV18 - -
TGCAGCGTTGCCTTGACAGCAGCCAAAAACATTCAGTACTTC CSVALTAAKNIQYF TRBJ2-4 TRBV29-1 - -
TGTGCCAGCAGCTTAAGCGAGACGGCGCAGTATTTT CASSLSETAQYF TRBJ2-3 TRBV7-2 - -
TGTGCCTGGATCCCGAAAGGGGTGAACACTGAAGCTTTCTTT CAWIPKGVNTEAFF TRBJ1-1 TRBV30 - -
TGTGCCAGTAGTATGTCTCACAAAAGCACAGATACGCAGTATTTT CASSMSHKSTDTQYF TRBJ2-3 TRBV19 - -
TGTGCCAGTACTGTTAAGGGGGTTGGCAATCAGCCCCAGCATTTT CASTVKGVGNQPQHF TRBJ1-5 TRBV19 - -
TGTGCCATCAGTGAAGGCACAGGCTACAATGAGCAGTTCTTC CAISEGTGYNEQFF TRBJ2-1 TRBV10-3 - -
TGTGCCAGTAGTACCTCAGGGAACACCGGGGAGCTGTTTTTT CASSTSGNTGELFF TRBJ2-2 TRBV19 - -
TGTGCCAGCCATAGCGGGGGGATCGACAATGAGCAGTTCTTC CASHSGGIDNEQFF TRBJ2-1 TRBV6-5 - TRBD2
TGTGCCAGCAGCTTAAGTGAGACCCAGTACTTC CASSLSETQYF TRBJ2-5 TRBV7-3 - -
TGTGCCAGTAGTAAGGGGCTCACTCGATTATTCGCAGATACGCAGTATTTT CASSKGLTRLFADTQYF TRBJ2-3 TRBV19 - -
TGTGCCAGCAGTTGGGACAGGGGGACGGATTGGGCCGGGGAGCTGTTTTTT CASSWDRGTDWAGELFF TRBJ2-2 TRBV28 - TRBD1
TGTGCCAGCTCGCCACGGGGAGGGGGCGCGACCTACGAGCAGTACTTC CASSPRGGGATYEQYF TRBJ2-7 TRBV18 - -
TGTGCCTGGAGCCTTAGCGGGGGGGCCACAGATACGCAGTATTTT CAWSLSGGATDTQYF TRBJ2-3 TRBV30 - TRBD2
TGTGCCAGCAACGGACAGGGGGCTGACTACAATGAGCAGTTCTTC CASNGQGADYNEQFF TRBJ2-1 TRBV2 - TRBD1
TGCGCCAGCAGCTTGGGAGCGGGAGAGGAAAAGCAGTACTTC CASSLGAGEEKQYF TRBJ2-7 TRBV5-1 - TRBD2